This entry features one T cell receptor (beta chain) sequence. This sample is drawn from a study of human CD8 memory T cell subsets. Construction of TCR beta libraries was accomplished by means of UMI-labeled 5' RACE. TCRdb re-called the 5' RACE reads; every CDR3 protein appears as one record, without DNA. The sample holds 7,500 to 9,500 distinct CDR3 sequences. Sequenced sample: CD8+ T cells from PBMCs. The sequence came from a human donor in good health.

CDR3 residues: CASSLRQGNTEAFF. The chain combines TRBV11-2 with TRBJ1-1; TCRdb's D call of TRBD1 is untestable without DNA. Germline loops: CDR1 SGHAT, CDR2 FQNNGV. This CDR3 has 14 amino acids.